These 24 T cell receptor beta chains originate from one sample sequenced in a study of blood T cell repertoires in COVID-19 (dated by TCRdb to about 2020). The library was produced with the immunoSEQ multiplex PCR assay. TCRdb re-hosts the immuneACCESS table, in-frame sequences only. Its copies lack some clones; in the studies checked, an unresolved V gene accounts for under half of them, and the cause for the rest is not known. Counted in this sample were approximately 150,000 clones; 85% to 90% of them appeared once. 1.5% of the sample belongs to the ten largest clones. The sequenced sample consisted of peripheral blood. All receptors derive from a woman aged 60 to 75 with acute or convalescent COVID-19.

J is TRBJ2-7 and V is TRBV19; D might be TRBD1 (5 bases). The CDR3 covers 14 residues. V was shortened by 1 base and J by 2 bases, with 9 bases between the two germline ends. Germline V gene lookup returns CDR1 LNHDA and CDR2 SQIVND (reference sequence). CDR3 residues: CASSIVPGPYEQYF. Here the CDR3 DNA reads TGTGCCAGTAGTATAGTGCCAGGGCCCTACGAGCAGTACTTC. Using reference TRBV19 and TRBJ2-7 for the parts outside the CDR3, the full variable domain is DGGITQSPKYLFRKEGQNVTLSCEQNLNHDAMYWYRQDPGQGLRLIYYSQIVNDFQKGDIAEGYSVSREKKESFPLTVTSAQKNPTAFYLCASSIVPGPYEQYFGPGTRLTVT.

This clone was found once. This chain links TRBV5-1 with TRBJ2-1, with D hard to call. Germline CDR1 SGHRS, CDR2 YFSETQ. Trimming took 4 bases from V and 0 from J, leaving 17 bases between them. The CDR3 is 17 residues long. This CDR3 is CASSLEAVWSSYNEQFF. The CDR3 DNA is TGCGCCAGCAGCCTCGAGGCTGTCTGGTCCTCCTACAATGAGCAGTTCTTC.

The table lists this clone with a few counts. The CDR3, as DNA: TGCAGCCCACGGGTAGCGGGGGTCGGGGAGCTGTTTTTT. Encoded protein: CSPRVAGVGELFF. V usage is TRBV29-1 and J usage is TRBJ2-2; 9 nucleotides align to TRBD2. The CDR3 is made up of 13 amino acids. Trimming cost V 8 bases and J 7 bases; bases outside gene matches: 8. Germline assignment: CDR1 SQVTM and CDR2 ANQGSEA.

This clone has more than one count but fewer than ten. The rearrangement uses TRBV7-2 and TRBJ2-1, with D possibly matching TRBD2 (7 bases). The CDR3 has 18 residues. The ends were cut back, 4 bases at V and 4 bases at J, with 23 bases in the middle. CDR1 and CDR2 (germline): SGHTA, FQGNSA. Here the CDR3 DNA reads TGTGCCAGCAGCTCCCCAACGGGGGGCCTACCGGGGTACAATGAGCAGTTCTTC. Amino acids: CASSSPTGGLPGYNEQFF. Filled out from reference TRBV7-2 and TRBJ2-1, the complete variable domain reads GAGVSQSPSNKVTEKGKDVELRCDPISGHTALYWYRQSLGQGLEFLIYFQGNSAPDKSGLPSDRFSAERTGGSVSTLTIQRTQQEDSAVYLCASSSPTGGLPGYNEQFFGPGTRLTVL.

The chain employs TRBV18 and TRBJ1-3, with 7 bases that match TRBD1. The CDR3 loop spans 16 amino acids. Germline V gene lookup returns CDR1 KGHSH and CDR2 LQKENI. The V and J ends lost 2 bases and 3 bases, in that order; junction bases with no gene match: 7. CDR3 sequence reads: CASSPNQGEIGNTIYF. The CDR3 DNA is TGTGCCAGCTCACCAAATCAGGGGGAGATTGGAAACACCATATATTTT.

V is TRBV7-2 and J is TRBJ2-5; a weak D match, TRBD1 (6 bases). The ends were cut back, 4 bases at V and 5 bases at J, with 17 bases in the middle. The CDR3 is made up of 15 amino acids. Germline V lookup: CDR1 SGHTA, CDR2 FQGNSA. The CDR3 bases are TGTGCCAGCAGCTCGGCGACAGGCTCCGGGGAGACCCAGTACTTC. It specifies CASSSATGSGETQYF.

CDR3 amino acids: CSVGGGRAYEQYF. The CDR3 coding sequence is TGCAGCGTTGGAGGGGGTCGGGCCTACGAGCAGTACTTC. The V gene is TRBV29-1, the J gene TRBJ2-7; tentatively, D is TRBD1 (6 bases). Trimming left V 4 bases short and J 2 bases short, with 12 bases between. Germline V gene lookup returns CDR1 SQVTM and CDR2 ANQGSEA. This CDR3 region has 13 residues.

The genes are TRBV28 and TRBJ1-1; 9 nucleotides align to TRBD1. The J segment lost 0 bases and the V segment lost 4 bases, leaving 0 bases of the junction unmatched. Germline CDR1 and CDR2: MDHEN and SYDVKM. This CDR3 spans 14 amino acids. The CDR3 loop reads CASSWTGVNTEAFF. The CDR3 nucleotides are TGTGCCAGCAGTTGGACAGGGGTGAACACTGAAGCTTTCTTT.

This clone has only a few counts. The chain employs TRBV19 and TRBJ1-5; 7 bases are a match to TRBD1. With 2 bases clipped from V and 4 bases from J, the junction kept 5 bases outside the gene matches. The CDR3 loop spans 15 amino acids. CDR1 is LNHDA, CDR2 SQIVND, per germline (reference sequence). CDR3 protein: CASSIIAGGNQPQHF. In DNA form, the CDR3 reads TGTGCCAGTAGTATAATCGCAGGGGGTAATCAGCCCCAGCATTTT.

The chain employs TRBV24-1 and TRBJ2-1, with 14 bases identical to TRBD2. The CDR3 runs to 16 residues. CDR1 and CDR2 (germline): KGHDR, SFDVKD. V was pared by 3 bases and J by 6 bases, with 3 bases of the junction left unmatched. The CDR3 coding sequence is TGTGCCACCAGTGATCGACTAGCGGGGGGGCCCAATGAGCAGTTCTTC. Translation: CATSDRLAGGPNEQFF.

The gene calls are TRBV6-5 and TRBJ1-1; TRBD1 matches 8 bases. Germline assignment: CDR1 MNHEY and CDR2 SVGAGI. The CDR3 contains 16 residues. Losses at the gene ends were 1 base for V and 4 bases for J; bases not matched to a gene: 8. CDR3 sequence: CASSYLQGVWSTEAFF. The DNA of the CDR3 is TGTGCCAGCAGTTACTTACAGGGGGTGTGGAGCACTGAAGCTTTCTTT.

The chain employs TRBV29-1 and TRBJ2-3, with D unresolved. Germline-derived CDR1 and CDR2 are SQVTM and ANQGSEA. The CDR3 sequence is 13 residues long. V was pared by 5 bases and J by 2 bases, with 11 bases between. The CDR3 DNA is TGCAGCGTTCGCACGGAGTCCACAGATACGCAGTATTTT. Its protein product is CSVRTESTDTQYF.

The chain joins TRBV6-5 to TRBJ2-1; D is perhaps TRBD2 (5 bases). Germline CDR1 and CDR2: MNHEY and SVGAGI. Trimming removed 4 bases from V and 7 bases from J, with 8 bases in between. There are 12 residues in the CDR3. CDR3 nucleotides: TGTGCCAGCAGTTCGAGAGGGAATGAGCAGTTCTTC. Translated, it gives CASSSRGNEQFF.

The V gene is TRBV2, the J gene TRBJ1-6; no clear D gene. Per the germline V gene, CDR1 is SNHLY and CDR2 is FYNNEI. V was clipped by 5 bases and J by 2 bases, with 10 bases between them. The CDR3 extends over 15 amino acids. CDR3 nucleotide sequence: TGTGCCAGCAGTCTCCGAGTGACCTATAATTCACCCCTCCACTTT. Translation gives CASSLRVTYNSPLHF. The full variable domain, in which reference TRBV2 and TRBJ1-6 provide the parts outside the CDR3, is EPEVTQTPSHQVTQMGQEVILRCVPISNHLYFYWYRQILGQKVEFLVSFYNNEISEKSEIFDDQFSVERPDGSNFTLKIRSTKLEDSAMYFCASSLRVTYNSPLHFGNGTRLTVT.

The chain employs TRBV6-5 and TRBJ1-6, with TRBD1 identical over 9 bases. Germline V lookup: CDR1 MNHEY, CDR2 SVGAGI. V dropped 6 bases and J dropped 10; count of bases not matched to a gene: 7. The CDR3 totals 14 residues. In DNA, the CDR3 is TGTGCCAGCAGGGACAGGGGTAGCGCCTCACCCCTCCACTTT. It encodes CASRDRGSASPLHF.

This clone occurred once. This sequence joins TRBV9 and TRBJ2-5, with D possibly being TRBD2 (5 bases). The CDR3 is 15 residues long. Germline V gene sequence: CDR1 SGDLS, CDR2 YYNGEE. The V end was cut by 0 bases, the J end by 7 bases, with 16 bases between. The CDR3 region has the DNA TGTGCCAGCAGCGTAGTCCCTGAGGGAGAAGGGACCCAGTACTTC. Translation gives CASSVVPEGEGTQYF.

V and J are TRBV5-4 and TRBJ2-1, with 11 bases identical to TRBD1. The CDR3 sequence is 15 residues long. Trimming cost V 3 bases and J 8 bases; bases outside gene matches: 7. The germline V gene has CDR1 SGHNT and CDR2 YYREEE (reference sequence). The CDR3 loop is CASSSDRGLRDEQFF. The CDR3 nucleotides read TGTGCCAGCAGCTCGGACAGGGGGCTTAGGGATGAGCAGTTCTTC.

J is TRBJ2-5 and V is TRBV7-3; perhaps TRBD1 as D (5 bases). Trimming shortened V by 0 bases and J by 0 bases, and 11 bases separated the two germline ends. CDR1 and CDR2 (germline): SGHTA, FQGTGA. The CDR3 covers 16 residues. The CDR3 loop reads CASSLTGRRNQETQYF. CDR3 coding DNA: TGTGCCAGCAGCTTAACGGGGCGACGAAACCAAGAGACCCAGTACTTC.

V usage is TRBV28 and J usage is TRBJ2-7; D remains unclear. CDR1 and CDR2 from the germline V gene are MDHEN and SYDVKM. The CDR3 runs to 13 residues. Trimming removed 6 bases at V and 3 bases at J, with 12 bases between. Written as DNA, the CDR3 is TGTGCCAGCAGATCCCACTACTACTACGAGCAGTACTTC. Residues: CASRSHYYYEQYF.

This clone has a single count. Other DNA sequences of this sample code for an identical CDR3. This rearrangement joins TRBV3-1 (or the pseudogene TRBV3-2) to TRBJ2-5; 7 bases align to TRBD1. Germline assignment: CDR1 LGHDT and CDR2 YNNKEL (reference sequence). The CDR3 is 13 residues long. The V gene end was trimmed by 4 bases and the J gene end by 2 bases; junction bases not matched to a gene: 1. CDR3 sequence (DNA): TGTGCCAGCAGCCCGGGACAGCAAGAGACCCAGTACTTC. Protein: CASSPGQQETQYF.

V usage is TRBV6-6 and J usage is TRBJ1-5; possibly TRBD1 for D (5 bases). The CDR3 loop spans 14 amino acids. Per the germline V gene, CDR1 is MNHNY and CDR2 is SVGAGI (reference sequence). Between the trimmed V and J ends, which lost 0 bases and 5 bases, there was a span of 8 bases. CDR3 coding DNA: TGTGCCAGCAGTTACTCTTCGGGGGATCAGCCCCAGCATTTT. This translates into CASSYSSGDQPQHF.

The chain has TRBV28 and TRBJ2-7, with D perhaps TRBD1 (6 bases). The V end was cut by 8 bases, the J end by 4 bases, with 12 bases between. The CDR3 loop spans 12 amino acids. Germline V lookup: CDR1 MDHEN, CDR2 SYDVKM. CDR3 nucleotides: TGTGCCAGCGAGGTAGGGGGTTACGAGCAGTACTTC. Amino acid sequence: CASEVGGYEQYF.

This clone was recorded once. The V and J genes are TRBV6-2 or TRBV6-3 and TRBJ2-7, with 11 bases aligning to TRBD2. The germline gives CDR1 MNHEY, CDR2 SVGEGT. V was clipped by 5 bases and J by 4 bases; unmatched bases: 7. This CDR3 is built from 15 residues. CDR3 bases: TGTGCCAGCAGTCCAAGACTAGCGGGGATTTACGAGCAGTACTTC. This translates into CASSPRLAGIYEQYF.

V usage is TRBV28 and J usage is TRBJ1-3; D gene unclear. The germline V gene has CDR1 MDHEN and CDR2 SYDVKM. Trimming shortened V by 6 bases and J by 3 bases, and 9 bases separated the two germline ends. The CDR3 contains 13 residues. The CDR3 sequence is CASREVLGNTIYF. The CDR3 region has the DNA TGTGCCAGCAGGGAGGTTCTTGGAAACACCATATATTTT.